The subject of this entry is one T cell receptor beta chain. The antigen is undetermined. The sample is drawn from a study of cytomegalovirus exposure and HLA in healthy donors. A multiplex PCR was run with 60 Vbeta primers and 13 Jbeta primers. Sequencing was performed with immunoSEQ multiplex PCR; in TCRdb, only in-frame clones are kept and a portion is missing. The profile shows about 120,000 clones, about four fifths of them singletons. General observations from the study: Apart from CMV serostatus, no immune exposure information was available. According to the study, 150 to 200 TCR beta chains were cytomegalovirus-associated.

The clonotype originates from a young woman in good health and CMV-seronegative. Material: PBMCs.

The chain's CDR3 is CASSATRQETQYF. The CDR3 region has the DNA TGTGCCAGCAGTGCTACTAGACAAGAGACCCAGTACTTC. V is TRBV2 and J is TRBJ2-5, with D possibly being TRBD2 (5 bases). From germline, CDR1 is SNHLY and CDR2 FYNNEI. Trimming pared 4 bases from V and 2 bases from J, leaving 8 bases between. The CDR3 covers 13 residues.